This T cell receptor beta chain was retrieved from a study of post-analysis software for immune sequencing data. General observations from the study: TRBV segments more frequent in patients than in controls numbered a few and included TRBV5-6, TRBV5-1 and TRBV20-1.

The germline V and J ends were trimmed by 7 bases and 7 bases, with 11 bases remaining between them. The CDR3 totals 11 residues. Germline values: CDR1 SGHDT, CDR2 YYEEEE. This clonotype has only a few counts. No antigen is known for it. Unique molecular identifiers had been added to the TCR beta cDNA libraries. Roughly 500,000 cDNA molecules were recovered from an input of about 1 to 10 million T cells. A single record per CDR3 protein comes from TCRdb applying MiXCR to the PCR reads. The profile covers fewer than 850,000 distinct CDR3 sequences, with roughly 27% appearing a single time and more than 0.45% taken by the ten largest.

The clonotype originates from a girl aged 10-17 years with multiple sclerosis. V usage is TRBV5-6 and J usage is TRBJ1-2; D not resolved. The sequencing sample was made of blood. This CDR3 is CASGLLGGYTF. CDR3 bases: TGTGCCAGCGGTCTACTTGGTGGCTACACCTTC.